Presented here are 31 T cell receptor beta chains from one specimen sequenced in a study of early T cells in non-severe SARS-CoV-2 infection. TCRdb reprocessed the 5' RACE reads with MiXCR, giving one entry per CDR3 protein. The data contain tens of thousands of distinct CDR3 sequences, around an eighth of them singletons. The source material was whole blood. These receptors all come from an adult who was a healthcare worker with PCR-confirmed SARS-CoV-2 infection or an uninfected control (not recorded which).

This clonotype was recorded at least ten times. V is TRBV6-5 and J is TRBJ2-1; D uncertain. V lost 6 bases and J lost 3, with 12 bases in between. This CDR3 region has 14 residues. CDR1 and CDR2 from the germline V gene are MNHEY and SVGAGI. In DNA form, the CDR3 reads TGTGCCAGCAGGGGCTTGGGGATCTACAATGAGCAGTTCTTC. Its translation: CASRGLGIYNEQFF.

In this sample, this clonotype turned up many times. CDR3 protein: CSASGISYEQYF. The CDR3 nucleotides are TGCAGTGCTAGCGGGATCTCCTACGAGCAGTACTTC. V is TRBV20-1 and J is TRBJ2-7, with D maybe TRBD2 (5 bases). CDR1 is DFQATT and CDR2 is SNEGSKA in the germline V gene (reference sequence). The CDR3 runs 12 residues. V lost 3 bases, J lost 0 bases, and 6 bases lay in between.

This clonotype was found many times. The CDR3 nucleotides read TGCAGCGTTGACTCAGGGGTTGGCTACACCTTC. Translating gives CSVDSGVGYTF. The chain carries TRBV29-1 and TRBJ1-2, with D perhaps matching TRBD1 (6 bases). The germline V gene encodes CDR1 SQVTM and CDR2 ANQGSEA. V shed 3 bases and J shed 7 bases, with 9 bases lying between them. The CDR3 contains 11 residues.

This clonotype was seen a few times. The chain has TRBV18 and TRBJ2-1; tentative D call: TRBD1 (5 bases). The V gene's germline CDR1 is KGHSH and CDR2 LQKENI. V dropped 3 bases and J dropped 1 base, with 10 bases sitting between them. The CDR3 has 15 amino acids. The CDR3 loop is CASSPQPGSYNEQFF. CDR3 nucleotide sequence: TGTGCCAGCTCACCCCAGCCAGGGTCCTACAATGAGCAGTTCTTC.

The genes are TRBV7-2 and TRBJ2-3; D is tentatively TRBD1 or TRBD2 (5 bases each). Trimming removed 5 bases at V and 6 bases at J, with 18 bases between. CDR1 and CDR2 from the germline V gene are SGHTA and FQGNSA. The length of the CDR3 is 15 residues. The CDR3 DNA follows: TGTGCCAGCAGCCCCCACGGGACCCGCGGTGATACGCAGTATTTT. It is translated as CASSPHGTRGDTQYF. Based on the CDR3 plus reference TRBV7-2 and TRBJ2-3, the full variable domain is GAGVSQSPSNKVTEKGKDVELRCDPISGHTALYWYRQSLGQGLEFLIYFQGNSAPDKSGLPSDRFSAERTGGSVSTLTIQRTQQEDSAVYLCASSPHGTRGDTQYFGPGTRLTVL.

This clonotype was observed a few times. The CDR3 reads CASSLGPGTGQGNYEQYF. The CDR3 nucleotides read TGTGCCAGCAGCTTAGGGCCCGGGACAGGACAGGGTAACTACGAGCAGTACTTC. This chain links TRBV7-8 with TRBJ2-7; TRBD1 aligns across 8 bases. V dropped 1 base and J dropped 3; count of bases not matched to a gene: 14. The CDR3 is 18 residues long. Looked up from germline, CDR1 is SGHVS and CDR2 is FQNEAQ. Together with reference TRBV7-8 and TRBJ2-7, the CDR3 gives the full variable domain: GAGVSQSPRYKVAKRGQDVALRCDPISGHVSLFWYQQALGQGPEFLTYFQNEAQLDKSGLPSDRFFAERPEGSVSTLKIQRTQQEDSAVYLCASSLGPGTGQGNYEQYFGPGTRLTVT.

Points on this clonotype: A much more abundant neighbour one base away suggests this may be a read error. The J gene is TRBJ2-5, the V gene TRBV11-2, with 9 bases lining up with TRBD1. This CDR3 spans 15 amino acids. The V gene's germline CDR1 is SGHAT and CDR2 FQNNGV. CDR3 sequence (DNA): TGTGCCAGCAGCTCCGGGACAGGGCCCCAAGGGACCCAGTACTTC. Translated: CASSSGTGPQGTQYF. Drawing the rest from reference TRBV11-2 and TRBJ2-5, the complete variable domain is EAGVAQSPRYKIIEKRQSVAFWCNPISGHATLYWYQQILGQGPKLLIQFQNNGVVDDSQLPKDRFSAERLKGVDSTLKIQPAKLEDSAVYLCASSSGTGPQGTQYFGPGTRLLVL.

Only a few counts were recorded for this clonotype. This chain uses TRBV6-5 with TRBJ1-5; D remains ambiguous. This CDR3 spans 13 amino acids. The V gene lost 6 bases and the J gene lost 6 bases, with 12 bases spanning the gap. The germline CDR1 and CDR2 sequences are MNHEY and SVGAGI. The CDR3 here is CASSPSDAQPQHF. The CDR3 region has the DNA TGTGCCAGCAGCCCCAGCGATGCTCAGCCCCAGCATTTT.

V and J are TRBV5-5 and TRBJ2-1, with D unclear. The V and J ends lost 2 bases and 7 bases respectively, with 10 bases between them. This CDR3 has 13 residues. Germline lookup yields CDR1 SGHKS and CDR2 YYEKEE (reference sequence). The CDR3 is CASSFPMGNEQFF. The DNA of the CDR3 is TGTGCCAGCAGCTTTCCGATGGGAAATGAGCAGTTCTTC.

This clonotype appeared many times. V is TRBV2 and J is TRBJ1-1; D is possibly TRBD1 (6 bases). Germline CDR1 and CDR2: SNHLY and FYNNEI. V dropped 6 bases and J dropped 0 bases, with 11 bases sitting between them. The length of the CDR3 is 14 residues. This chain's CDR3 is CASRGALMNTEAFF. The CDR3, as DNA: TGTGCCAGCAGGGGGGCACTTATGAACACTGAAGCTTTCTTT.

The gene calls are TRBV29-1 and TRBJ2-7; TRBD1 is a possible D gene (8 bases). This CDR3 is built from 12 residues. V was cut by 7 bases and J by 6 bases, with 16 bases left in between. Germline V gives CDR1 SQVTM, CDR2 ANQGSEA. The CDR3 here is CSATHRGGEQYF. In DNA, the CDR3 is TGCAGCGCAACTCACAGGGGGGGCGAGCAGTACTTC.

This chain joins TRBV12-3 or TRBV12-4 and TRBJ2-7, with a weak D call TRBD1 (7 bases). This CDR3 has 19 residues. The V end was cut by 4 bases, the J end by 1 base, with 26 bases between. This chain's CDR3 is CASSSADRVLASRSYEQYF. In nucleotides, the CDR3 is TGTGCCAGCAGTTCAGCCGACAGGGTCCTAGCGAGCCGTTCCTACGAGCAGTACTTC.

The chain joins TRBV10-1 to TRBJ1-1; 9 bases line up with TRBD1. The CDR3 is made up of 16 amino acids. The J segment lost 0 bases and the V segment lost 5 bases, leaving 7 bases of the junction unmatched. Germline V lookup: CDR1 WNHNN, CDR2 SYGVQD (reference sequence). CDR3: CASSSWDRAMNTEAFF. The DNA for the CDR3 is TGCGCCAGCAGTTCATGGGACAGGGCCATGAACACTGAAGCTTTCTTT.

The chain carries TRBV4-1 and TRBJ2-2, with a weak D call TRBD2 (5 bases). Germline-derived CDR1 and CDR2 are MGHRA and YSYEKL. V was trimmed by 0 bases and J by 13 bases, leaving 12 bases between them. CDR3 length: 13 residues. DNA of the CDR3: TGCGCCAGCAGCCAAGATCTAGCTGAGGGGCTGTTTTTT. Its protein product is CASSQDLAEGLFF.

V is TRBV7-9 and J is TRBJ2-7, with D perhaps matching TRBD2 (5 bases). The germline V gene has CDR1 SEHNR and CDR2 FQNEAQ (reference sequence). The CDR3 covers 14 residues. V gave up 5 bases and J gave up 7 bases, with 18 bases separating them. CDR3 DNA: TGTGCCAGCAGCCAGCCCGGAGGTACGAGGGAGCAGTACTTC. It specifies CASSQPGGTREQYF.

The J gene is TRBJ1-5, the V gene TRBV3-1; D is perhaps TRBD1 (6 bases). The CDR3 spans 15 residues. The ends were cut back, 4 bases at V and 3 bases at J, with 13 bases in the middle. Germline CDR1 and CDR2: LGHDT and YNNKEL (reference sequence). The CDR3 spells CASSPQGGNNQPQHF. The CDR3 region has the DNA TGTGCCAGCAGCCCACAGGGAGGGAACAATCAGCCCCAGCATTTT.

Of note for this clonotype: A much larger clone is a single base away; this may be a read error. The CDR3 spells CASSFEVGEQLF. CDR3 DNA sequence: TGTGCCAGCAGTTTCGAGGTCGGCGAGCAGTTGTTC. This chain links TRBV12-3 or TRBV12-4 with TRBJ2-1; D not resolved. This CDR3 is 12 amino acids long.

This clonotype was seen only a few times. This chain uses TRBV10-1 with TRBJ2-7; possible D gene TRBD2, 6 bases. The length of the CDR3 is 14 residues. Germline CDR1 WNHNN, CDR2 SYGVQD (reference sequence). V shed 8 bases and J shed 4 bases, with 18 bases lying between them. CDR3 sequence (DNA): TGCGCCAGCTCAAAGCGGGCGCTGGGGTACGAGCAGTACTTC. This encodes CASSKRALGYEQYF.

This clonotype was observed many times. The chain combines TRBV7-9 with TRBJ2-1, with D uncertain. There are 16 residues in the CDR3. The germline V and J ends were trimmed by 2 bases and 2 bases, with 13 bases remaining between them. Germline V lookup: CDR1 SEHNR, CDR2 FQNEAQ (reference sequence). CDR3 in amino acids: CASSLSQPAPYNEQFF. CDR3 coding DNA: TGTGCCAGCAGCTTATCGCAGCCCGCTCCCTACAATGAGCAGTTCTTC. Based on the CDR3 plus reference TRBV7-9 and TRBJ2-1, the full variable domain is DTGVSQNPRHKITKRGQNVTFRCDPISEHNRLYWYRQTLGQGPEFLTYFQNEAQLEKSRLLSDRFSAERPKGSFSTLEIQRTEQGDSAMYLCASSLSQPAPYNEQFFGPGTRLTVL.

Only a few counts were recorded for this clonotype. The CDR3 DNA sequence: TGTGCCAGCAGCCCAGGGGTCAGCAATCAGCCCCAGCATTTT. Its translation: CASSPGVSNQPQHF. J is TRBJ1-5 and V is TRBV9; weak D call: TRBD1 (6 bases). Germline-derived CDR1 and CDR2 are SGDLS and YYNGEE. V dropped 4 bases and J dropped 1 base, with 9 bases sitting between them. The CDR3 runs 14 residues.

This clonotype was counted at least ten times. The genes are TRBV20-1 and TRBJ2-1; D assignment may be TRBD1 or TRBD2 (6 bases each). The CDR3 is made up of 13 amino acids. Germline assignment: CDR1 DFQATT and CDR2 SNEGSKA (reference sequence). DNA for the CDR3: TGCAGGCCAAGGGGGGAGACCTACAATGAGCAGTTCTTC. It codes for CRPRGETYNEQFF.

This clonotype was found a few times. The V and J genes are TRBV6-2 or TRBV6-3 and TRBJ2-1, with 10 bases fitting TRBD2. This CDR3 has 16 residues. CDR1 and CDR2 from the germline V gene are MNHEY and SVGEGT. The V gene end was trimmed by 0 bases and the J gene end by 9 bases; junction bases not matched to a gene: 8. CDR3 nucleotides: TGTGCCAGCAGTTACTCGGGGGCTAGCGGGAGCACTGAGCAGTTCTTC. It specifies CASSYSGASGSTEQFF.

This clonotype came up many times. The V gene is TRBV5-1, the J gene TRBJ1-2; 12 bases are a match to TRBD1. J lost 8 bases, V lost 4 bases, and 6 bases had no gene match. The CDR3 extends over 14 amino acids. Germline V gene data show CDR1 as SGHRS and CDR2 as YFSETQ. The CDR3 reads CASSPRDRGQGYTF. The CDR3, as DNA: TGCGCCAGCAGCCCCCGGGACAGGGGGCAAGGCTACACCTTC.

This clonotype showed up just a few times. This chain's CDR3 is CASINVGTGNYGYTF. The CDR3 nucleotides read TGTGCCAGCATTAACGTAGGGACAGGCAACTATGGCTACACCTTC. The chain has TRBV12-3 or TRBV12-4 and TRBJ1-2; 8 bases are a match to TRBD1. Losses at the gene ends were 7 bases for V and 2 bases for J; bases not matched to a gene: 9. The CDR3 totals 15 residues.

In this sample, this clonotype turned up a few times. V and J are TRBV15 and TRBJ2-1; TRBD2 matches 7 bases. CDR3 size: 15 residues. CDR1 and CDR2 (germline): LNHNV, YYDKDF (reference sequence). J gave up 9 bases and V 1 base, and 9 bases lay outside the gene matches. The CDR3 reads CATSRGVELAGEQFF. In DNA form, the CDR3 reads TGTGCCACCAGCAGAGGGGTTGAATTAGCGGGTGAGCAGTTCTTC.

This clonotype has only a few counts. This chain connects TRBV11-1 to TRBJ2-5; the D is unclear. The V end lost 1 base, the J end lost 6 bases, and 15 bases lay between the germline ends. Looked up from germline, CDR1 is SGHAT and CDR2 is FQDESV (reference sequence). CDR3 length: 15 amino acids. The CDR3 is CASSLEGFGLQTQYF. Here the CDR3 DNA reads TGTGCCAGCAGCTTAGAGGGATTTGGGTTGCAGACCCAGTACTTC.

This clonotype has more than one count but fewer than ten. This chain uses TRBV29-1 with TRBJ2-1; 8 nucleotides align to TRBD2. J gave up 6 bases and V 8 bases, and 9 bases lay outside the gene matches. Per the germline V gene, CDR1 is SQVTM and CDR2 is ANQGSEA. The CDR3 covers 13 residues. CDR3 region: CSLAASGFNEQFF. The DNA for the CDR3 is TGCAGCCTGGCGGCTAGCGGGTTCAATGAGCAGTTCTTC.

This clonotype was counted a single time. The chain combines TRBV7-6 with TRBJ2-3; 10 positions agree with TRBD2. J lost 2 bases, V lost 4 bases, and 6 bases had no gene match. Germline CDR1 is SGHVS and CDR2 is FNYEAQ. The CDR3 spans 16 residues. CDR3 in amino acids: CASSSGLADITDTQYF. The CDR3, as DNA: TGTGCCAGCAGCTCCGGACTAGCGGATATCACAGATACGCAGTATTTT.

This clonotype has only a few counts. The CDR3, as DNA: TGTGCCAGCAGCTCGGGAGCTGGGACAGAGGGCGATGAGCAGTTCTTC. Translation gives CASSSGAGTEGDEQFF. The rearrangement links TRBV7-9 to TRBJ2-1; D perhaps matches TRBD1 (7 bases). The CDR3 length is 16 residues. V lost 4 bases to trimming and J lost 8 bases, with 21 bases between them. Germline V lookup: CDR1 SEHNR, CDR2 FQNEAQ (reference sequence). The full variable domain, rest sourced from reference TRBV7-9 and TRBJ2-1, is DTGVSQNPRHKITKRGQNVTFRCDPISEHNRLYWYRQTLGQGPEFLTYFQNEAQLEKSRLLSDRFSAERPKGSFSTLEIQRTEQGDSAMYLCASSSGAGTEGDEQFFGPGTRLTVL.

J is TRBJ2-3 and V is TRBV7-6; 10 bases map to TRBD2. CDR1 SGHVS and CDR2 FNYEAQ come from the germline V gene. With 5 bases clipped from V and 4 bases from J, the junction kept 9 bases outside the gene matches. The CDR3 extends over 16 amino acids. The chain's CDR3 is CASSHPQLAGADTQYF. The CDR3 DNA reads TGTGCCAGCAGCCACCCCCAGCTAGCGGGGGCAGATACGCAGTATTTT.

The CDR3 spells CSARGQGTELFF. The CDR3 DNA sequence: TGCAGTGCTAGAGGACAGGGTACAGAACTGTTTTTT. V gene TRBV20-1 combines with J gene TRBJ1-4, with 7 bases lining up with TRBD1. Trimming at V came to 1 base and at J to 12 bases, leaving 5 bases not matched to a gene. The germline V gene encodes CDR1 DFQATT and CDR2 SNEGSKA (reference sequence). The CDR3 runs 12 residues.